Detailed here is one T cell receptor beta chain. Its antigen remains unidentified. The data were taken from a study of shared clonotypes between healthy human individuals. Study-level results: Shared clonotypes: approximately 5% naive CD4, under 4% naive CD8, 2% to 2.5% memory CD4, about 0.4% memory CD8. Despite large depth, rarefaction showed incomplete sorted-subset sequencing.

The CDR3 is 16 amino acids. From germline, CDR1 is SNHLY and CDR2 FYNNEI. V was trimmed by 0 bases and J by 3 bases, leaving 13 bases between them. The assay ran at deep level. Profiled with immunoSEQ multiplex PCR; TCRdb holds only in-frame clones, not every one. The sample carries 2 million to 2.5 million clones, approximately 95% recorded once. The chain carries TRBV2 and TRBJ2-3, with D perhaps TRBD1 or TRBD2 (5 bases each). This clonotype was sampled from a man younger than 35 in good health. Some clones in this sample may be carry-over from other donors' samples. The sequencing sample was made of naive CD4+ T cells from PBMCs. Documented subset: CD45RA+ positively selected. The CDR3 nucleotides are TGTGCCAGCAGTGAAGCCCGGGACCTGGGGACAGATACGCAGTATTTT. Amino acids: CASSEARDLGTDTQYF. The full variable domain, with the rest looked up from reference TRBV2 and TRBJ2-3, is EPEVTQTPSHQVTQMGQEVILRCVPISNHLYFYWYRQILGQKVEFLVSFYNNEISEKSEIFDDQFSVERPDGSNFTLKIRSTKLEDSAMYFCASSEARDLGTDTQYFGPGTRLTVL.